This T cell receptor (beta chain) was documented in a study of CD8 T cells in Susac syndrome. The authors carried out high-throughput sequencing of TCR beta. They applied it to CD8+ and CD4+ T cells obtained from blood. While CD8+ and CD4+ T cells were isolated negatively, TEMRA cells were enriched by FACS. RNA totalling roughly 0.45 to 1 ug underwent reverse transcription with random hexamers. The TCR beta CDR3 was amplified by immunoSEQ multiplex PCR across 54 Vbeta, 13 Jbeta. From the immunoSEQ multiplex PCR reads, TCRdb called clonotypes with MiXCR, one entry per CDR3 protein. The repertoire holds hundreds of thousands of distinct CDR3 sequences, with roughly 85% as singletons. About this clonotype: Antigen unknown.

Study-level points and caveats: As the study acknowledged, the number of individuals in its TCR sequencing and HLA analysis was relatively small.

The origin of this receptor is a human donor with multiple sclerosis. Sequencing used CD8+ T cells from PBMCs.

CDR3 protein: CAWSLGHETQYF. The DNA of the CDR3 is TGTGCCTGGAGTCTGGGGCATGAGACCCAGTACTTC. The chain links TRBV30 to TRBJ2-5; perhaps TRBD1 as D (5 bases). CDR1 GTSNPN and CDR2 SVGIG come from the germline V gene (reference sequence). The length of the CDR3 is 12 residues. Trimming left V 2 bases short and J 5 bases short, with 9 bases between.